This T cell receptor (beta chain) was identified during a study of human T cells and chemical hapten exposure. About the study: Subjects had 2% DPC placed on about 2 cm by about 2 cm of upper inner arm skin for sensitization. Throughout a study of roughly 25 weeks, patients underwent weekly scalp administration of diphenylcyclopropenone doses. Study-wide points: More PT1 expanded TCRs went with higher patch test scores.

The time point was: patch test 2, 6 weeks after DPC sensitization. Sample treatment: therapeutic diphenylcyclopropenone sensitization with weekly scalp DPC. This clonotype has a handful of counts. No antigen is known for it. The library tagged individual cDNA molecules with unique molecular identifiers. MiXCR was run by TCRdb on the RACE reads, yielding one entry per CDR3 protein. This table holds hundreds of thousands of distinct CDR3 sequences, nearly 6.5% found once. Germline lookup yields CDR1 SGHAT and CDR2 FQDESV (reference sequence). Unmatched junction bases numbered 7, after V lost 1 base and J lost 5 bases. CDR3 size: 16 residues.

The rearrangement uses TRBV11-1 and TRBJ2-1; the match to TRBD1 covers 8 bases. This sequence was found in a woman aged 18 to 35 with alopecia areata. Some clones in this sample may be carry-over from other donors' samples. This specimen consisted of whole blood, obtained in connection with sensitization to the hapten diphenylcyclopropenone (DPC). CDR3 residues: CASSLGGGTGHNEQFF. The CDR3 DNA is TGTGCCAGCAGCTTAGGTGGAGGGACAGGCCACAATGAGCAGTTCTTC.